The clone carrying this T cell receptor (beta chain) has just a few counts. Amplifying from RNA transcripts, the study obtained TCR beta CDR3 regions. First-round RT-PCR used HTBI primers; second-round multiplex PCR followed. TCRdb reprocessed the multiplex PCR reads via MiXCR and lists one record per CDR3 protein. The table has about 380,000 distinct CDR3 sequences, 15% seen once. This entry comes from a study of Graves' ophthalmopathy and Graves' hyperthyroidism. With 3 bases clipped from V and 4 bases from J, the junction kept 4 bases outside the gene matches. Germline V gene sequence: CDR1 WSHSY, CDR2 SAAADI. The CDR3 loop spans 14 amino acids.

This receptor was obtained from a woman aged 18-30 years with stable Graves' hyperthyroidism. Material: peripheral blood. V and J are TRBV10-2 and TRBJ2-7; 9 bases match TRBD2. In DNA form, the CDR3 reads TGCGCCAGCAGTGACGGGCGGGGGGGGTACGAGCAGTACTTC. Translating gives CASSDGRGGYEQYF.